This T cell receptor beta chain was observed in a study of blood T cells in healthy people across ages. Then a second PCR, running about 6 to 11 cycles, was carried out with a sample-barcoded 5' primer and a J-beta primer mix. TCRdb itself ran the 5' RACE reads through MiXCR, one entry per CDR3 protein. The profile shows approximately 960,000 distinct CDR3 sequences, 29% of them singletons. This same sample was also taken into another study, of T cells of mothers and their children. That study reports: From each mother came over 9.5 million TCR beta CDR3 reads, and from each child came some 3.2 million. Mothers and children who were related shared slightly more overlap than unrelated pairs, but not significantly more.

The origin of this receptor is a woman between 40 and 50 years old in good health. Material: blood.

CDR3 loop: CASSLIRLYPYNEQFF. The CDR3 DNA reads TGTGCCAGCAGCTTAATTCGGCTATACCCATACAATGAGCAGTTCTTC. V is TRBV13 and J is TRBJ2-1; D is undetermined. The CDR3 totals 16 residues. Trimming took off 2 bases at V and 4 bases at J, with 15 bases between the two ends. Germline loops: CDR1 PRHDT, CDR2 FYEKMQ (reference sequence).